This entry concerns a single TCR beta chain. Its antigen is unknown. The data stem from a study of T cells expressing NK-cell markers. About the study: Each TCR beta repertoire originated in sorted T cells that were CD3+CD56+NKG2C+, CD3+CD56+NKG2C- or CD3+CD56-NKG2C+.

TCR beta cDNA was made by 5'RACE template switching with UMIs. Each CDR3 protein gets one entry in TCRdb, which reprocessed the 5' RACE reads and gives no DNA. The repertoire table contains a few hundred thousand distinct CDR3 sequences. Whole-study findings and limits: A range of roughly 1.0-8% of CD8+ T cells consisted of dominant NKG2C+ clonotypes in roughly 6 donors. In a few donors, dominant clonotypes made up roughly 28.3-65% of CD3+CD56-NKG2C+ cells.

The sequenced sample was blood T cells: a sorted CD56 or NKG2C T cell subset, CD4+ or CD8+ T cells, or bulk PBMC T cells (not recorded which). The TCR was taken from a man between 18 and 35 years old in good health.

The CDR3 is CASSQGQGIFYGYTF. The chain combines TRBV5-6 with TRBJ1-2; TCRdb's assignment of TRBD1 cannot be checked, as there is no DNA. Germline V gives CDR1 SGHDT, CDR2 YYEEEE. The CDR3 is made up of 15 amino acids.